These T cell receptor beta chains were read from a single sample in a study of neurological immune-mediated disorders. Using its own MiXCR run on the 5' RACE reads, TCRdb lists one record per CDR3 protein. The sample carries roughly 45,000 distinct CDR3 sequences, roughly 14% recorded once. The sample comprised PBMCs. The receptor set was obtained from a man in his thirties or forties in good health. Both conserved end residues are part of each CDR3. A D gene is named only where the DNA matches it firmly. Size tells how often a clone was seen (once, few, many) or the class of an expanded clone, and some rows leave it out.

V gene	J gene	D gene	clone size	CDR3 DNA	CDR3 protein
TRBV5-1	TRBJ2-7	.	many	TGCGCCAGCAGGGACAGCAATATAAACTACGAGCAGTACTTC	CASRDSNINYEQYF
TRBV7-2	TRBJ2-1	TRBD2	many	TGTGCCAGCAGCTTAGTGGGACTAGCGGGAATGAACAATGAGCAGTTCTTC	CASSLVGLAGMNNEQFF
TRBV12-3/TRBV12-4	TRBJ1-2	.	many	TGTGCCAGCAGTTTTTCAGACTTC	CASSFSDF
TRBV5-5	TRBJ2-5	TRBD1	many	TGTGCCAGCAGCTTGGCTGTGTCGACCGGGACAGGGTTCGAGACCCAGTACTTC	CASSLAVSTGTGFETQYF
TRBV5-1	TRBJ2-7	.	many	TGCGCCAGCAGCTTGGAGGGCGGGTGGGCCTACGAGCAGTACTTC	CASSLEGGWAYEQYF
TRBV3-1	TRBJ1-1	.	many	TGTGCCAGCATCTCGACAGAGAACACTGAAGCTTTCTTT	CASISTENTEAFF
TRBV5-6	TRBJ2-5	TRBD1	many	TGTGCCAGCAGCTTCCTCTCACAGGGGGCCCAAGAGACCCAGTACTTC	CASSFLSQGAQETQYF
TRBV29-1	TRBJ2-3	TRBD2	many	TGCAGCCTGAGCGGGGAATGGCGAGGTCCAGATACGCAGTATTTT	CSLSGEWRGPDTQYF
TRBV2	TRBJ1-1	.	many	TGTGCCAGCAGTGTTGGCAGGGGGAACACTGAAGCTTTCTTT	CASSVGRGNTEAFF
TRBV20-1	TRBJ2-5	.	many	TGCAGTGCTAGAGATAACTACCAAGAGACCCAGTACTTC	CSARDNYQETQYF
TRBV5-1	TRBJ2-2	TRBD1	few	TGCGCCAGCAGCCAACAGGGGACCCCGGACACCGGGGAGCTGTTTTTT	CASSQQGTPDTGELFF
TRBV3-1	TRBJ1-1	.	many	TGTGCCAGCAGCCAAGACAGGAGGAACACTGAAGCTTTCTTT	CASSQDRRNTEAFF
TRBV5-1	TRBJ1-1	.	many	TGCGCCAGCAGCTTGAACCCCGCCACTGAAGCTTTCTTT	CASSLNPATEAFF
TRBV10-1	TRBJ2-3	TRBD2	.	TGCGCCAGCAGCACCGGGACTATCGTCACAGATACGCAGTATTTT	CASSTGTIVTDTQYF
TRBV5-1	TRBJ2-7	.	many	TGCGCCAGCAGCACGACAGCCGACTACGAGCAGTACTTC	CASSTTADYEQYF
TRBV27	TRBJ2-5	.	many	TGTGCCAGCGGGCGCCAAGAGACCCAGTACTTC	CASGRQETQYF
TRBV28	TRBJ2-5	.	many	TGTGCCAGCAGTTTCTTCAGGGGATTGGACCAAGAGACCCAGTACTTC	CASSFFRGLDQETQYF
TRBV20-1	TRBJ1-1	TRBD1	many	TGCAGTGCTATTGCAGGGGGTGGCACTGAAGCTTTCTTT	CSAIAGGGTEAFF
TRBV2	TRBJ1-1	TRBD1	few	TGTGCCAGCAGACAGGGGTGGATGAACACTGAAGCTTTCTTT	CASRQGWMNTEAFF
TRBV10-1	TRBJ1-1	.	many	TGCGCCAGCAGTGAGTCGTCTAGGGGACTTACTATGAACACTGAAGCTTTCTTT	CASSESSRGLTMNTEAFF
TRBV28	TRBJ2-2	.	many	TGTGCCAGCAGTTTAGGCAGGACCGTTCCGTTTTTT	CASSLGRTVPFF
TRBV7-9	TRBJ2-1	.	many	TGTGCCAGCAGCTTAGACAGCCGATTCTACAATGAGCAGTTCTTC	CASSLDSRFYNEQFF
TRBV12-3/TRBV12-4	TRBJ2-1	TRBD2	many	TGTGCCAGCAGGCCAACTAGCGGGGGCTCCTACAATGAGCAGTTCTTC	CASRPTSGGSYNEQFF
TRBV12-3/TRBV12-4	TRBJ2-1	TRBD2	many	TGTGCCAGCAGTTTGCGGACTAGCGGGAGAGGGTCGTTCTTC	CASSLRTSGRGSFF
TRBV11-2	TRBJ1-2	TRBD1	many	TGTGCCAGCAGCTTAGGGAGGACAGGTGATGGCTACACCTTC	CASSLGRTGDGYTF
TRBV15	TRBJ2-7	TRBD2	many	TGTGCCACCAGCAGAGCGCCTAGCGGGAACTACGAGCAGTACTTC	CATSRAPSGNYEQYF
TRBV28	TRBJ2-3	TRBD2	many	TGTGCCAGCAGTTTACAGGGACTAGCTATCATAGCCGCAGATACGCAGTATTTT	CASSLQGLAIIAADTQYF
TRBV29-1	TRBJ2-1	TRBD1	many	TGCAGCGCCTCGGGACAGCTCGACAATGAGCAGTTCTTC	CSASGQLDNEQFF
TRBV27	TRBJ2-7	TRBD2	.	TGTGCCAGCAGTTCCGGGACTAGCGGGAACTACGAGCAGTACTTC	CASSSGTSGNYEQYF
TRBV6-6	TRBJ2-5	TRBD2	many	TGTGCCAGCAGTTACGGGCAGGGACTAGCAGAGACCCAGTACTTC	CASSYGQGLAETQYF
TRBV5-4	TRBJ1-6	TRBD1	few	TGTGCCAGCAGCACCAACAGGGGGGTAGGATCACCCCTCCACTTT	CASSTNRGVGSPLHF
TRBV28	TRBJ1-5	TRBD1	many	TGTGCCAGCAGTTTATACGCAGGGGGCTCCAATCAGCCCCAGCATTTT	CASSLYAGGSNQPQHF
TRBV14	TRBJ2-4	.	many	TGTGCCAGCAGCCGCTGGTCGGATTCCAAAAACATTCAGTACTTC	CASSRWSDSKNIQYF
TRBV7-2	TRBJ1-1	.	many	TGTGCCAGCAGCCCCCGCTCGGCAGGTGGTACTGAAGCTTTCTTT	CASSPRSAGGTEAFF
TRBV20-1	TRBJ2-1	TRBD1	many	TGCAGTGCTAGAGATCCACGACAGGGGATCGGGAAGGAGCAGTTCTTC	CSARDPRQGIGKEQFF
TRBV11-2	TRBJ2-5	.	many	TGTGCCAGCAGCCGTACGGTCTACGAAGAGACCCAGTACTTC	CASSRTVYEETQYF
TRBV20-1	TRBJ2-5	.	many	TGCAGTGCTAAAGACCCCTCAAAAGAGACCCAGTACTTC	CSAKDPSKETQYF
TRBV9	TRBJ1-1	.	many	TGTGCCAGCAGCGACCTACGAGGGGGGAGCACTGAAGCTTTCTTT	CASSDLRGGSTEAFF
TRBV5-1	TRBJ2-5	.	many	TGCGCCAGCAGCTTGGGGCTCGGGCTAGGGTACCAAGAGACCCAGTACTTC	CASSLGLGLGYQETQYF
TRBV27	TRBJ2-5	TRBD2	many	TGTGCCAGCAGTTTATTTGGGCTTAGCGGGAGGGCCGGGGAGACCCAGTACTTC	CASSLFGLSGRAGETQYF
TRBV5-1	TRBJ2-1	TRBD2	.	TGCGCCAGCAGCATTGCTCCGGGACTAGCGGGAGGAATGAATGAGCAGTTCTTC	CASSIAPGLAGGMNEQFF
TRBV20-1	TRBJ1-5	.	many	TGCAGTGCTAGAGAACCGGGGGGCAATCAGCCCCAGCATTTT	CSAREPGGNQPQHF
TRBV7-2	TRBJ2-7	TRBD2	many	TGTGCCAGCAGCTTAGGACTAGCGGGAGGGAGATACGAGCAGTACTTC	CASSLGLAGGRYEQYF
TRBV12-3/TRBV12-4	TRBJ2-1	.	.	TGTGCCAGCAGTTATCGGCGGCAGGGTACCCATGAGCAGTTCTTC	CASSYRRQGTHEQFF
TRBV18	TRBJ1-6	.	few	TGTGCCAGCTCACCCCAGTCGGAGGCTAATTCACCCCTCCACTTT	CASSPQSEANSPLHF
TRBV14	TRBJ2-7	TRBD2	many	TGTGCCAGCAGCCAAGATCGAGCTAGCGGGATCTACGAGCAGTACTTC	CASSQDRASGIYEQYF
TRBV20-1	TRBJ1-5	.	many	TGCAGTGCCAGGGACAGCAATCAGCCCCAGCATTTT	CSARDSNQPQHF
TRBV20-1	TRBJ1-2	.	many	TGCAGTGCAAAGGGACCGGAGGAGAGCTATGGCTACACCTTC	CSAKGPEESYGYTF
TRBV25-1	TRBJ2-5	TRBD1	many	TGTGCCAGCAGCCCGGGGACAGGGCGTCGGGAGACCCAGTACTTC	CASSPGTGRRETQYF
TRBV5-5	TRBJ1-6	.	few	TGTGCCAGCAGCCCAAGACAGAGCTCCTATAATTCACCCCTCCACTTT	CASSPRQSSYNSPLHF
TRBV25-1	TRBJ2-1	TRBD2	many	TGTGCCAGCAGTGGCCGACTAGCGGGAGCGATTGAGCAGTTCTTC	CASSGRLAGAIEQFF